A single sample gave rise to the 32 T cell receptor beta chains below, sequenced in a study of beta chain features in type 1 diabetes. Expressed TCRB transcripts were sequenced, since all the RNA that had been isolated was reverse transcribed. Sequenced by immunoSEQ multiplex PCR; TCRdb stores in-frame clones only, minus some. The sample holds 130,000 to 150,000 clones; 10% are singletons and the top ten take roughly 1.4%. The material sequenced was naive CD4+ T cells from blood. The receptors were gathered from a man aged 18-30 years in good health.

V gene TRBV29-1 combines with J gene TRBJ2-3; a weak D match, TRBD2 (6 bases). This CDR3 is 18 amino acids long. CDR1 is SQVTM and CDR2 is ANQGSEA in the germline V gene. The germline V and J ends were trimmed by 2 bases and 2 bases, with 23 bases remaining between them. The CDR3 nucleotides read TGCAGCGTTGAAAACGCATTTGCGGTGGGGGGAGACACAGATACGCAGTATTTT. Encoded protein: CSVENAFAVGGDTDTQYF.

This chain links TRBV18 with TRBJ2-7; D might be TRBD1 (6 bases). V lost 1 base to trimming and J lost 1 base, with 14 bases between them. This CDR3 is built from 16 residues. Germline values: CDR1 KGHSH, CDR2 LQKENI. The CDR3 coding sequence is TGTGCCAGCTCACCACGTCGGCAGGGGAATTCCTACGAGCAGTACTTC. Translating it yields CASSPRRQGNSYEQYF.

Only a few counts were recorded for this clone. V usage is TRBV19 and J usage is TRBJ2-7, with D possibly being TRBD2 (6 bases). V shed 6 bases and J shed 0 bases, with 12 bases lying between them. Germline lookup yields CDR1 LNHDA and CDR2 SQIVND (reference sequence). There are 14 residues in the CDR3. Here the CDR3 DNA reads TGTGCCAGTAGGGAGGGGCCGAGCTCCTACGAGCAGTACTTC. It encodes CASREGPSSYEQYF.

The chain recombines TRBV5-5 with TRBJ2-7, with 9 nucleotides matching TRBD1. The V segment lost 0 bases and the J segment 6 bases; nucleotides outside the gene matches: 10. This CDR3 has 16 amino acids. In germline, CDR1 is SGHKS, CDR2 YYEKEE (reference sequence). For the CDR3, the DNA is TGTGCCAGCAGCTTGGCCTTGGGACAGGGAGTCCCCGAGCAGTACTTC. Protein product: CASSLALGQGVPEQYF. The full variable domain, rest sourced from reference TRBV5-5 and TRBJ2-7, is DAGVTQSPTHLIKTRGQQVTLRCSPISGHKSVSWYQQVLGQGPQFIFQYYEKEERGRGNFPDRFSARQFPNYSSELNVNALLLGDSALYLCASSLALGQGVPEQYFGPGTRLTVT.

This sequence joins TRBV15 and TRBJ2-7; 8 bases agree with TRBD1. The V segment lost 2 bases and the J segment 1 base; nucleotides outside the gene matches: 4. Germline CDR1 is LNHNV and CDR2 is YYDKDF (reference sequence). The CDR3 has 15 amino acids. CDR3 in amino acids: CATSRHDRGSYEQYF. The DNA for the CDR3 is TGTGCCACCAGCAGACACGACAGGGGTTCCTACGAGCAGTACTTC. The full variable domain, with the rest looked up from reference TRBV15 and TRBJ2-7, is DAMVIQNPRYQVTQFGKPVTLSCSQTLNHNVMYWYQQKSSQAPKLLFHYYDKDFNNEADTPDNFQSRRPNTSFCFLDIRSPGLGDTAMYLCATSRHDRGSYEQYFGPGTRLTVT.

The V call is TRBV7-2, the J call TRBJ2-2, with 10 nucleotides matching TRBD1. CDR1 and CDR2 (germline): SGHTA, FQGNSA. Trimming removed 5 bases from V and 7 bases from J; junction bases left unmatched: 7. The CDR3 consists of 15 residues. The CDR3 coding sequence is TGTGCCAGCAGCCCTGACAGGGGGCGAGGCGGGGAGCTGTTTTTT. Translation gives CASSPDRGRGGELFF.

Notes on this clone: It is unclear where the CDR3 begins or ends on the DNA, so no DNA is shown, and the CDR3 is as TCRdb lists it. The chain links TRBV19 to TRBJ2-5; the table's D call of TRBD1 was not tested on the DNA. The CDR3 comprises 15 residues, both ends counted. The V gene's germline CDR1 is LNHDA and CDR2 SQIVND (reference sequence). The CDR3 protein is CASKDRGHILETQYF.

This clone was recorded a few times. V gene TRBV10-3 combines with J gene TRBJ2-7; D perhaps matches TRBD2 (6 bases). V was pared by 4 bases and J by 2 bases, with 21 bases between. This CDR3 spans 17 amino acids. In germline, CDR1 is ENHRY, CDR2 SYGVKD. The CDR3 loop reads CAISAVAGTSLTYEQYF. Written as DNA, the CDR3 is TGTGCCATCAGTGCGGTGGCGGGGACTTCTTTAACCTACGAGCAGTACTTC.

The rearrangement links TRBV19 to TRBJ1-5, with D hard to call. This CDR3 has 14 residues. Trimming removed 1 base from V and 7 bases from J, with 11 bases in between. Germline assignment: CDR1 LNHDA and CDR2 SQIVND (reference sequence). CDR3 bases: TGTGCCAGTAGTATAGGACAAGTATTCCAGCCCCAGCATTTT. Amino acids: CASSIGQVFQPQHF.

The chain is built from TRBV9 and TRBJ1-3; 8 nucleotides match TRBD1. Germline trimming cut 0 bases from V and 0 bases from J; bases unmatched to any gene: 2. The CDR3 extends over 16 amino acids. In germline, CDR1 is SGDLS, CDR2 YYNGEE. The CDR3 loop reads CASSVGQGSSGNTIYF. The CDR3 nucleotides are TGTGCCAGCAGCGTAGGACAGGGGAGCTCTGGAAACACCATATATTTT.

The chain links TRBV6-6 to TRBJ1-1, with TRBD1 identical over 8 bases. Germline V lookup: CDR1 MNHNY, CDR2 SVGAGI (reference sequence). The V and J ends lost 5 bases and 8 bases, in that order; junction bases with no gene match: 4. The CDR3 length is 12 residues. As DNA, the CDR3 is TGTGCCAGCAGTGCAGGGGGCCGGGAAGCTTTCTTT. The encoded protein is CASSAGGREAFF.

This chain uses TRBV11-2 with TRBJ1-2, with TRBD1 matching 8 bases. CDR1 is SGHAT and CDR2 is FQNNGV in the germline V gene. The CDR3 spans 16 residues. Trimming cost V 4 bases and J 5 bases; bases outside gene matches: 12. CDR3 region: CASSSFAGGAGYGYTF. The CDR3 DNA follows: TGTGCCAGCAGCTCATTCGCAGGGGGCGCCGGATATGGCTACACCTTC.

This clone was counted only a few times. This rearrangement joins TRBV6-1 to TRBJ1-5; 9 bases are a match to TRBD1. This CDR3 contains 13 residues. Germline CDR1 and CDR2: MNHNS and SASEGT. V dropped 4 bases and J dropped 6; count of bases not matched to a gene: 1. The CDR3 DNA is TGTGCCAGCAGTGTACAGGGGGCTCAGCCCCAGCATTTT. Translating it yields CASSVQGAQPQHF.

The chain carries TRBV6-5 and TRBJ2-7; 7 bases align to TRBD1. Trimming cost V 6 bases and J 2 bases; bases outside gene matches: 7. This CDR3 region has 14 residues. Germline values: CDR1 MNHEY, CDR2 SVGAGI. CDR3 loop: CASRRTGETYEQYF. As DNA, the CDR3 is TGTGCCAGCAGACGGACAGGTGAGACCTACGAGCAGTACTTC.

The chain links TRBV28 to TRBJ1-2, with D possibly matching TRBD1 (6 bases). This CDR3 is built from 13 residues. Looked up from germline, CDR1 is MDHEN and CDR2 is SYDVKM. The germline V and J ends were trimmed by 8 bases and 8 bases, with 18 bases remaining between them. This CDR3 is CASWVRGAYGYTF. The CDR3 coding sequence is TGTGCCAGCTGGGTTCGGGGGGCTTACGGCTACACCTTC.

This clone was seen at least ten times. This sequence joins TRBV6-5 and TRBJ2-4; perhaps TRBD1 as D (6 bases). Germline V gene data show CDR1 as MNHEY and CDR2 as SVGAGI. V lost 6 bases to trimming and J lost 8 bases, with 17 bases between them. CDR3 length: 14 residues. CDR3 residues: CASSRTGPRDIQYF. The CDR3 coding sequence is TGTGCCAGCAGCCGTACAGGGCCCAGGGACATTCAGTACTTC.

The V gene is TRBV18, the J gene TRBJ2-5; 10 positions agree with TRBD1. There are 15 residues in the CDR3. Trimming took 3 bases from V and 1 from J; bases not matched to a gene: 2. CDR1 is KGHSH, CDR2 LQKENI, per germline. This CDR3 is CASSPGQGIQETQYF. The CDR3 bases are TGTGCCAGCTCACCGGGACAGGGGATCCAAGAGACCCAGTACTTC.

The J gene is TRBJ2-3, the V gene TRBV6-4; 11 bases line up with TRBD2. The ends lost 4 bases at V and 2 bases at J; junction bases unmatched: 5. CDR1 MRHNA and CDR2 SNTAGT come from the germline V gene. This CDR3 is built from 16 residues. CDR3 in DNA: TGTGCCAGCAGTGTTGGGACTAGCGGCTTCACAGATACGCAGTATTTT. Protein product: CASSVGTSGFTDTQYF.

The chain uses TRBV18 and TRBJ1-5, with a tentative D call TRBD1 (6 bases). The V and J ends lost 2 bases and 5 bases respectively, with 13 bases between them. In germline, CDR1 is KGHSH, CDR2 LQKENI. CDR3 length: 15 amino acids. CDR3 region: CASSPAQGRDQPQHF. For the CDR3, the DNA is TGTGCCAGCTCACCAGCACAGGGCAGGGATCAGCCCCAGCATTTT.

The chain has TRBV4-2 and TRBJ1-1; 7 nucleotides match TRBD1. The CDR3 runs to 14 residues. Germline assignment: CDR1 LGHNA and CDR2 YNFKEQ. Trimming removed 3 bases from V and 1 base from J; junction bases left unmatched: 2. The CDR3 sequence: CASSQGQRNTEAFF. DNA of the CDR3: TGTGCCAGCAGCCAGGGACAGCGGAACACTGAAGCTTTCTTT.

The rearrangement links TRBV6-6 to TRBJ1-6; 8 bases are a match to TRBD1. Germline V lookup: CDR1 MNHNY, CDR2 SVGAGI (reference sequence). The junction had 6 bases not matched to a gene; V was cut back by 6 bases and J by 5 bases. This CDR3 contains 15 residues. CDR3: CASSPGTGNNSPLHF. The CDR3 nucleotides are TGTGCCAGCAGCCCCGGGACAGGCAATAATTCACCCCTCCACTTT.

The V and J genes are TRBV4-2 and TRBJ2-3, with TRBD2 identical over 10 bases. The V segment lost 5 bases and the J segment 9 bases; nucleotides outside the gene matches: 2. Looked up from germline, CDR1 is LGHNA and CDR2 is YNFKEQ. The CDR3 sequence is 12 residues long. The CDR3 region is CASSLGLATQYF. The DNA for the CDR3 is TGTGCCAGCAGCTTGGGACTAGCGACGCAGTATTTT.

The sample holds a few counts of this clone. The CDR3 coding sequence is TGTGCCAGCAGTCCAAGCCAGGCGAGCAATCAGCCCCAGCATTTT. Translated: CASSPSQASNQPQHF. V is TRBV6-1 and J is TRBJ1-5; D gene uncertain. CDR1 and CDR2 (germline): MNHNS, SASEGT. The CDR3 extends over 15 amino acids. Trimming cost V 5 bases and J 1 base, with 12 bases left between them.

The rearrangement links TRBV7-9 to TRBJ2-5, with 11 positions matching TRBD1. V lost 3 bases, J lost 5 bases, and 5 bases stayed unmatched. This CDR3 region has 15 residues. Germline loops: CDR1 SEHNR, CDR2 FQNEAQ (reference sequence). The DNA for the CDR3 is TGTGCCAGCAGCTTCGGACAGGGGGCGGAGGAGACCCAGTACTTC. This translates into CASSFGQGAEETQYF.

This clone was picked up a small number of times. J is TRBJ2-7 and V is TRBV5-4; D perhaps matches TRBD1 (6 bases). The germline V and J ends were trimmed by 0 bases and 6 bases, with 13 bases remaining between them. This CDR3 has 14 amino acids. CDR1 and CDR2 (germline): SGHNT, YYREEE (reference sequence). The CDR3 sequence is CASSLASRGSEQYF. The CDR3 DNA follows: TGTGCCAGCAGCTTGGCCTCCAGGGGAAGCGAGCAGTACTTC. Looking up the rest from reference TRBV5-4 and TRBJ2-7 gives the full variable domain: ETGVTQSPTHLIKTRGQQVTLRCSSQSGHNTVSWYQQALGQGPQFIFQYYREEENGRGNFPPRFSGLQFPNYSSELNVNALELDDSALYLCASSLASRGSEQYFGPGTRLTVT.

The V call is TRBV5-8, the J call TRBJ2-5; 7 nucleotides agree with TRBD2. The CDR3 consists of 14 residues. CDR1 is SGHTS, CDR2 YDEGEE, per germline. V was pared by 0 bases and J by 5 bases, with 4 bases of the junction left unmatched. The CDR3 DNA follows: TGTGCCAGCAGCTTGGTGCGGGGAGGGGAGACCCAGTACTTC. It encodes CASSLVRGGETQYF.

The chain joins TRBV7-2 to TRBJ1-1; D unclear. V was clipped by 2 bases and J by 2 bases, with 6 bases between them. Per the germline V gene, CDR1 is SGHTA and CDR2 is FQGNSA. This CDR3 is 13 amino acids long. CDR3 protein: CASSLRSNTEAFF. The CDR3 DNA reads TGTGCCAGCAGCTTAAGGAGTAACACTGAAGCTTTCTTT.

The chain carries TRBV7-3 and TRBJ1-2, with 7 positions matching TRBD1. The V segment lost 5 bases and the J segment 2 bases; nucleotides outside the gene matches: 2. CDR1 is SGHTA and CDR2 is FQGTGA in the germline V gene. The CDR3 runs to 13 residues. CDR3 DNA: TGTGCCAGCAGCCCGGACAGGAACTATGGCTACACCTTC. Translated, it gives CASSPDRNYGYTF.

This clone was detected a few times. The chain's CDR3 is CAWAGQPGEKLFF. CDR3 DNA: TGTGCCTGGGCGGGACAGCCCGGGGAAAAACTGTTTTTT. The rearrangement joins TRBV30 to TRBJ1-4, with 7 bases aligning to TRBD1. J lost 8 bases, V lost 5 bases, and 8 bases had no gene match. The CDR3 extends over 13 amino acids. Germline V CDR1 and CDR2: GTSNPN, SVGIG (reference sequence).

This clone was seen more than once but under ten times. V and J are TRBV7-2 and TRBJ1-4, with D unresolved. V was pared by 4 bases and J by 0 bases, with 3 bases between. CDR1 is SGHTA, CDR2 FQGNSA, per germline. The CDR3 is 13 amino acids. The CDR3 loop reads CASSSSTNEKLFF. The DNA of the CDR3 is TGTGCCAGCAGCTCTTCAACTAATGAAAAACTGTTTTTT.

This rearrangement joins TRBV19 to TRBJ2-3; D possibly corresponds to TRBD1 (6 bases). In germline, CDR1 is LNHDA, CDR2 SQIVND (reference sequence). The CDR3 covers 14 residues. V lost 4 bases to trimming and J lost 5 bases, with 13 bases between them. The DNA of the CDR3 is TGTGCCAGTAGTAAACAGGGTTCGAAAGATACGCAGTATTTT. Its protein product is CASSKQGSKDTQYF.

This clone was recorded a few times. CDR3 DNA: TGTGCCAGCAGTCCCCGGACAGGGGACGCTCAGCCCCAGCATTTT. It encodes CASSPRTGDAQPQHF. The J gene is TRBJ1-5, the V gene TRBV2; 9 nucleotides line up with TRBD1. V dropped 5 bases and J dropped 6; count of bases not matched to a gene: 8. The CDR3 is 15 amino acids. The germline V gene encodes CDR1 SNHLY and CDR2 FYNNEI.